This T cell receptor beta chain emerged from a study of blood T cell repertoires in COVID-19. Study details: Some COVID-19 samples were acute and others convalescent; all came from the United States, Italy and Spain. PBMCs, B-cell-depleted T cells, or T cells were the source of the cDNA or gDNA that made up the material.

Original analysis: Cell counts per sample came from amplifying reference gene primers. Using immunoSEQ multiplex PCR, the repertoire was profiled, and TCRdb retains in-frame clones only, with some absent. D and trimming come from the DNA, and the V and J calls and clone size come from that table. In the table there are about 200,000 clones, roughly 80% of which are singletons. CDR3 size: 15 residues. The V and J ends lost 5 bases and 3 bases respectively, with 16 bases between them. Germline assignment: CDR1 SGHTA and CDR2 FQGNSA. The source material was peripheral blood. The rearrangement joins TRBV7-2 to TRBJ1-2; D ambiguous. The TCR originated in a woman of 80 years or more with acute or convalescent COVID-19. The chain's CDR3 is CASSPPLVAHYGYTF. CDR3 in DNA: TGTGCCAGCAGCCCGCCCCTAGTTGCTCACTATGGCTACACCTTC.